Included here is one T cell receptor beta chain sequence, with context. The sample originates from a study of blood T cell repertoires in COVID-19. About the research overall: The analysed material was cDNA or gDNA that came from T cells, B-cell-depleted T cells, or PBMCs.

J was trimmed by 2 bases and V by 6 bases; bases with no gene match: 6. The germline CDR1 and CDR2 sequences are KGHSY and FQNENV. The CDR3 extends over 15 amino acids. Study processing details: Estimation of nucleated cell counts was performed using reference gene primer amplification. Libraries were prepared by immunoSEQ multiplex PCR; TCRdb keeps only in-frame clonotypes and omits some of them. Clone size and V and J calls were adopted from that table, with D and trimming inferred from the DNA. The table has about 340,000 clones, around nine tenths seen once. Sequenced sample: peripheral blood. The rearrangement joins TRBV16 to TRBJ2-1, with 8 bases lining up with TRBD2. This clonotype originated in a woman between 18 and 29 years old who had recovered from COVID-19. In DNA, the CDR3 is TGTGCCAGCAGTCCGGGGGGGATGGCCTACAATGAGCAGTTCTTC. Translation gives CASSPGGMAYNEQFF.